Below, 11 T cell receptor beta chains from the same sample are listed, as sequenced in a study of neurological immune-mediated disorders. The time point here: longitudinal time-point 3. In TCRdb, the 5' RACE reads were re-called with MiXCR into one record per CDR3 protein. The data show about 84,000 distinct CDR3 sequences, roughly 4.3% seen once. The sequencing sample was made of PBMCs. The receptors were sampled from a woman aged 60-70 years with multiple sclerosis.

This clonotype was recorded at least ten times. The rearrangement links TRBV5-1 to TRBJ2-1; either TRBD1 or TRBD2 may supply D (5 bases each). The CDR3 length is 17 residues. Germline V lookup: CDR1 SGHRS, CDR2 YFSETQ. The V gene lost 2 bases and the J gene lost 2 bases, with 17 bases spanning the gap. The CDR3 loop reads CASSLTPGSSAYNEQFF. The CDR3 DNA reads TGCGCCAGCAGCTTAACCCCAGGGAGTTCGGCCTACAATGAGCAGTTCTTC. Full variable domain (remainder filled in from reference TRBV5-1 and TRBJ2-1): KAGVTQTPRYLIKTRGQQVTLSCSPISGHRSVSWYQQTPGQGLQFLFEYFSETQRNKGNFPGRFSGRQFSNSRSEMNVSTLELGDSALYLCASSLTPGSSAYNEQFFGPGTRLTVL.

This clonotype was detected many times. The rearrangement uses TRBV7-9 and TRBJ1-1, with D hard to call. Between the trimmed V and J ends, which lost 0 bases and 11 bases, there was a span of 10 bases. The CDR3 is made up of 12 amino acids. Germline V gives CDR1 SEHNR, CDR2 FQNEAQ (reference sequence). Here the CDR3 reads CASSLAPGSAFF. Written as DNA, the CDR3 is TGTGCCAGCAGCTTAGCCCCGGGATCGGCTTTCTTT.

This clonotype was counted only a few times. This chain joins TRBV18 and TRBJ2-7; 8 bases are shared with TRBD1. CDR3 length equals 15 residues. Germline V gene sequence: CDR1 KGHSH, CDR2 LQKENI. V trimming: 3 bases; J trimming: 4 bases; junction bases outside the gene matches: 8. DNA for the CDR3: TGTGCCAGCTCACCCGCACAGGGGGTCGGTTACGAGCAGTACTTC. Protein sequence: CASSPAQGVGYEQYF.

This clonotype was found many times. The rearrangement links TRBV5-1 to TRBJ2-1, with D possibly matching TRBD1 (6 bases). Per germline, CDR1 SGHRS and CDR2 YFSETQ. The CDR3 consists of 15 residues. V was shortened by 0 bases and J by 8 bases, with 15 bases between the two germline ends. CDR3 bases: TGCGCCAGCAGCTTGGATTGGGGGCGGAGCGATGAGCAGTTCTTC. Amino acid sequence: CASSLDWGRSDEQFF.

The table lists this clonotype with many counts. The chain employs TRBV5-1 and TRBJ2-2, with D maybe TRBD1 (6 bases). CDR1 is SGHRS, CDR2 YFSETQ, per germline. V was clipped by 4 bases and J by 0 bases, with 10 bases between them. CDR3 length equals 15 residues. CDR3 nucleotides: TGCGCCAGCAGCCGACAGGTCTCGAACACCGGGGAGCTGTTTTTT. This codes for CASSRQVSNTGELFF.

This clonotype appeared many times. The chain employs TRBV10-3 and TRBJ2-1; a possible D gene is TRBD1 (6 bases). Germline-derived CDR1 and CDR2 are ENHRY and SYGVKD. V shed 3 bases and J shed 3 bases, with 12 bases lying between them. The CDR3 loop spans 15 amino acids. CDR3 bases: TGTGCCATCAGTGACCCGACAGGAGTCTACAATGAGCAGTTCTTC. It is translated as CAISDPTGVYNEQFF.

This clonotype was seen many times. The chain links TRBV20-1 to TRBJ2-1; 8 bases agree with TRBD2. Germline loops: CDR1 DFQATT, CDR2 SNEGSKA (reference sequence). The CDR3 loop spans 17 amino acids. Germline trimming cut 0 bases from V and 4 bases from J; bases unmatched to any gene: 11. CDR3 coding DNA: TGCAGTGCTAGAGACGTGTTAGGCGGCGGGAGGTACAATGAGCAGTTCTTC. Its translation is CSARDVLGGGRYNEQFF.

In its sample, this clonotype was seen many times. The V and J genes are TRBV20-1 and TRBJ1-1, with TRBD1 as a possible D gene (6 bases). The length of the CDR3 is 10 residues. Germline CDR1 and CDR2: DFQATT and SNEGSKA (reference sequence). The V gene lost 3 bases and the J gene lost 10 bases, with 9 bases spanning the gap. The CDR3 sequence is CSARGGGAFF. DNA of the CDR3: TGCAGTGCTAGGGGAGGGGGAGCTTTCTTT.

Many counts were recorded for this clonotype. The chain uses TRBV28 and TRBJ2-4; TRBD2 is a possible D gene (5 bases). This CDR3 has 14 residues. Trimming removed 3 bases at V and 4 bases at J, with 10 bases between. Germline V gives CDR1 MDHEN, CDR2 SYDVKM. The CDR3 here is CASSFDGVKNIQYF. Written as DNA, the CDR3 is TGTGCCAGCAGTTTTGACGGGGTGAAAAACATTCAGTACTTC.

Many counts were recorded for this clonotype. The chain links TRBV20-1 to TRBJ1-6; D might be TRBD1 (6 bases). This CDR3 spans 19 amino acids. Germline assignment: CDR1 DFQATT and CDR2 SNEGSKA (reference sequence). Between the trimmed V and J ends, which lost 0 bases and 0 bases, there was a span of 18 bases. CDR3 in amino acids: CSARERGGQPSSYNSPLHF. The CDR3 DNA is TGCAGTGCTAGAGAGAGGGGGGGACAACCGAGCTCCTATAATTCACCCCTCCACTTT.

This clonotype has ten or more counts. The chain has TRBV7-2 and TRBJ2-1; 7 bases are a match to TRBD1. The ends lost 2 bases at V and 2 bases at J; junction bases unmatched: 18. Germline loops: CDR1 SGHTA, CDR2 FQGNSA. The CDR3 length is 20 residues. CDR3 nucleotides: TGTGCCAGCAGCTTAAGTTTGCGGACAGGACGACGACAGACCTACAATGAGCAGTTCTTC. Translating gives CASSLSLRTGRRQTYNEQFF.